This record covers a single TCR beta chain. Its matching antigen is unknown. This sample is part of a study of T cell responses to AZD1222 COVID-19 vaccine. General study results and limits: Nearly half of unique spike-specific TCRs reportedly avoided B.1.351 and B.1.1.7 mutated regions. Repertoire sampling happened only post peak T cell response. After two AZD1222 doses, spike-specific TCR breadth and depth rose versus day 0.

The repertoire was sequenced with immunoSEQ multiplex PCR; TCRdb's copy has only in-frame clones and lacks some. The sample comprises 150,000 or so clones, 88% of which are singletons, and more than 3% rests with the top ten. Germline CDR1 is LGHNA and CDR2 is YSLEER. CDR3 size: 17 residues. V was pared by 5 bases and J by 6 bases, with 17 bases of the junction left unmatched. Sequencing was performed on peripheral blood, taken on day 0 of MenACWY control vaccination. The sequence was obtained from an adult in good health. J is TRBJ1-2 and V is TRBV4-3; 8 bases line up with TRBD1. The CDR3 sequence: CASSRDYRGGLTDGYTF. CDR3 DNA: TGCGCCAGCAGCAGGGATTACAGGGGGGGTCTCACCGATGGCTACACCTTC.